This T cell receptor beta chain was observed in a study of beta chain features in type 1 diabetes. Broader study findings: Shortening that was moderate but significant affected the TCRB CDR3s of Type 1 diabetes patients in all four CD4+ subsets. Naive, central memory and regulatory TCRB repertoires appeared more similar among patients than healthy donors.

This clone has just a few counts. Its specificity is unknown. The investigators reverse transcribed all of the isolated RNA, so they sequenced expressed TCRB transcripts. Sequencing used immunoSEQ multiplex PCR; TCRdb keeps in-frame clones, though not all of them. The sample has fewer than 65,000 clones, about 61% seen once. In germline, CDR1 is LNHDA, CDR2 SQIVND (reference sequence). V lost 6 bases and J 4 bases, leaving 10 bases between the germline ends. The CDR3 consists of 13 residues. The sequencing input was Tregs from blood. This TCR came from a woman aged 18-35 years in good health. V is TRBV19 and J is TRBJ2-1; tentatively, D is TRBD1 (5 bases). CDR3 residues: CASSSQAYNEQFF. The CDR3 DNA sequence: TGTGCCAGTAGCTCACAGGCGTACAATGAGCAGTTCTTC.